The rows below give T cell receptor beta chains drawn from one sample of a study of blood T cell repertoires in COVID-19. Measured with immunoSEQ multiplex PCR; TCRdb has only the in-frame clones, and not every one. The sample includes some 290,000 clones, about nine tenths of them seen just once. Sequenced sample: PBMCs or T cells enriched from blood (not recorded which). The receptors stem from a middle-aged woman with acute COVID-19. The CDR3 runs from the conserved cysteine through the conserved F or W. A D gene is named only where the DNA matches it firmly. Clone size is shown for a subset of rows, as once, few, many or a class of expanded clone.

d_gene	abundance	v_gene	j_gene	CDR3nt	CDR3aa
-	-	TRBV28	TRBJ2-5	TGTGCCAGCAGAAGTGCGTATGAGACCCAGTACTTC	CASRSAYETQYF
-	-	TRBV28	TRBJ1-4	TGTGCCAGCAGTCCCCTAGCCTGGGAGCTAACTAATGAAAAACTGTTTTTT	CASSPLAWELTNEKLFF
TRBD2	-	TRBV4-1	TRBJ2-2	TGCGCCAGCAGCCCCCGGACTAGCGGGAGCATAGGCACCGGGGAGCTGTTTTTT	CASSPRTSGSIGTGELFF
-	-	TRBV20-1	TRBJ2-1	TGCAGTGCTAGAGGTGGGGCGTCCCAGTTCTTC	CSARGGASQFF
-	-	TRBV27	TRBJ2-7	TGTGCCAGCAGTTTTAAGCGGGGACACTACGAGCAGTACTTC	CASSFKRGHYEQYF
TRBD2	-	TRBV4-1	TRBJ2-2	TGCGCCAGCAGCCACCCGGGGGGGATTTTCACCGGGGAGCTGTTTTTT	CASSHPGGIFTGELFF
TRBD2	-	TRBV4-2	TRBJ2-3	TGTGCCAGCAGCCAAGCGAGCGGGAGCGGAGCAGATACGCAGTATTTT	CASSQASGSGADTQYF
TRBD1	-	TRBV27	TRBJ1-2	TGTGCCAGCAGTCCTCCTCCCCGGACAGGGCAATATGGCTACACCTTC	CASSPPPRTGQYGYTF
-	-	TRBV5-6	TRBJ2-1	TGTGCCAGCAGCTTGGTGGCAGTTGAGCAGTTCTTC	CASSLVAVEQFF
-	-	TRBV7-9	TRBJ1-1	TGTGCCAGCAGCTTTGCCTCCCAGGGCACTGAAGCTTTCTTT	CASSFASQGTEAFF
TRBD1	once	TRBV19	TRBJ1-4	TGTGCCAGTAGTATCCTAGGGGGCGGTGAAAAACTGTTTTTT	CASSILGGGEKLFF
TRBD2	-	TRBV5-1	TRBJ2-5	TGCGCCAGCAGCCTTCTAGCGGGACAAGAGACCCAGTACTTC	CASSLLAGQETQYF
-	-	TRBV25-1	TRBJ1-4	TGTGCCAGCAGTGAGGTTACAGGGACTAATGAAAAACTGTTTTTT	CASSEVTGTNEKLFF
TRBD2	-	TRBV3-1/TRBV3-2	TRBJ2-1	TGTGCCAGCAGCAGGACTAGTGGGAATGAGCAGTTCTTC	CASSRTSGNEQFF
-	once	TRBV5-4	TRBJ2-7	TGTGCCAGCAGCTTGGACCCCCCGGGGGAGCAGTACTTC	CASSLDPPGEQYF
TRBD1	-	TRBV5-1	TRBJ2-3	TGCGCCAGCAGCTTGGGGGACAGGGTGGGTACGCAGTATTTT	CASSLGDRVGTQYF
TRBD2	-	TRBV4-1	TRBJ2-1	TGCGCCAGCAGCCAAGGGTTGGGACTAGCGGGGGTTGAGCAGTTCTTC	CASSQGLGLAGVEQFF
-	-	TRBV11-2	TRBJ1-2	TGTGCCAGCAGCTCTAGCAGGGGAATGAATGGCTACACCTTC	CASSSSRGMNGYTF
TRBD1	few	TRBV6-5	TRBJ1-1	TGTGCCAGCAGGGGGACAGGACTGAACACTGAAGCTTTCTTT	CASRGTGLNTEAFF
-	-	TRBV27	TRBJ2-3	TGTGCCAGCGGACTAAGTTTTATCTCTGATACGCAGTATTTT	CASGLSFISDTQYF
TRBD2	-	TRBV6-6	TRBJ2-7	TGTGCCAGCAGTTACTCGACTAGCGGCAGACACGAGCAGTACTTC	CASSYSTSGRHEQYF
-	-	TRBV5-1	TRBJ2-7	TGCGCCAGCAGCTTGGTCCCTGGGGGCAGGGCGGACTACGAGCAGTACTTC	CASSLVPGGRADYEQYF
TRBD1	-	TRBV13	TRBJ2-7	TGTGCCAGCAGCCGGAGACAGGGGGCCCACTACGAGCAGTACTTC	CASSRRQGAHYEQYF
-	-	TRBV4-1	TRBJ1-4	TGCGCCAGCAGCCAAGATCTGTTGGGGCTTGAAAAACTGTTTTTT	CASSQDLLGLEKLFF
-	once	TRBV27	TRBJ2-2	TGTGCCAGCAGTTTGAGGGCGAGGTCCGAGGAGCTGTTTTTT	CASSLRARSEELFF
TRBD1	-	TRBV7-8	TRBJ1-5	TGTGCCAGCAGCTCGGACAGGGGGAGTTGGGGTAATCAGCCCCAGCATTTT	CASSSDRGSWGNQPQHF
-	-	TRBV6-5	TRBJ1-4	TGTGCCAGCAAGCTCCCGGGTGGTAAACTGTTTTTT	CASKLPGGKLFF
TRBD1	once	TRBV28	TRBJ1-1	TGTGCCAGCAGTGAAACAGGGGAAATCCCTGAAGCTTTCTTT	CASSETGEIPEAFF
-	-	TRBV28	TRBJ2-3	TGTGCCAGCAGCTCAAGGCGACTGGCGGCAGATACGCAGTATTTT	CASSSRRLAADTQYF
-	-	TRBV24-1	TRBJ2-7	TGTGCCACCAGTGATGCTAGAGGACAGCGACAGCAGCAGTACTTC	CATSDARGQRQQQYF
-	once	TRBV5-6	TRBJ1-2	TGTGCCAGCAGCTTGTACGATCGGGGGGCGGATGGCTACACCTTC	CASSLYDRGADGYTF
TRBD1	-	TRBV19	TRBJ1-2	TGTGCCAGTAGCCGACCCCGGGACAGGGGTAGGGAAGGCTACACCTTC	CASSRPRDRGREGYTF
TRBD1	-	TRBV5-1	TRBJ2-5	TGCGCCAGCAGCCGGGGACAGATTGTAGAGACCCAGTACTTC	CASSRGQIVETQYF
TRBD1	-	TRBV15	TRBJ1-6	TGTGCCACCAGCAGAGGGGGACAGGGTTCACCCCTCCACTTT	CATSRGGQGSPLHF
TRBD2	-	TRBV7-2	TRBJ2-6	TGTGCCAGCAGCTTAGGGGGGGGCTCTGGGGCCAACGTCCTGACTTTC	CASSLGGGSGANVLTF
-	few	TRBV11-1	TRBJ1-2	TGTGCCAGCAGCTTTTCAACAGGGCTTTATGGCTACACCTTC	CASSFSTGLYGYTF
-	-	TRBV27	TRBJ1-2	TGTGCCAGCAGCCGGAGCCCTAACTATGGCTACACCTTC	CASSRSPNYGYTF
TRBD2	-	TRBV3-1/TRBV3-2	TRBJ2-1	TGTGCCAGCAGCCAGTCTGCGGGGGGGCATGAGCAGTTCTTC	CASSQSAGGHEQFF
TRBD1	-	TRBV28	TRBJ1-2	TGTGCCAGCAGTCCAGGGGGTGAACGAATAGTATATGGCTACACCTTC	CASSPGGERIVYGYTF
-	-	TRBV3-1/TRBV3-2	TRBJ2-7	TGTGCCAGCAGCCAAGATGGTCCAGGGCTTTTAAAATCCTACGAGCAGTACTTC	CASSQDGPGLLKSYEQYF
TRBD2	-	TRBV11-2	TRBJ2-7	TGTGCCAGCAGCCCCCGGGGACTAGCGGGAGCATACGAGCAGTACTTC	CASSPRGLAGAYEQYF